A selection of T cell receptor beta chains follows, all from one sample in a study of metastatic and nonmetastatic thyroid tumors. Using MiXCR, TCRdb reanalyzed the PCR reads. The table records about 5,900 clones, around a third of them present only once. Material: adjacent normal tissue. These receptors were collected from a male donor with papillary thyroid cancer or a benign thyroid nodule (not recorded which). Some clones in this sample may be carry-over from other donors' samples. CDR3s include the opening cysteine and the closing phenylalanine or tryptophan. D genes are given only for firm matches. Clone size is stated in some rows and not others, as once, few, many or a class when expanded.

TRBV14	medium-sized	.	TRBJ2-2	CASSQGTSPKWTGELFF	TGTGCCAGCAGCCAGGGGACCAGTCCGAAGTGGACCGGGGAGCTGTTTTTT
TRBV20-1	.	TRBD1	TRBJ1-1	CSARDGTGDTEAFF	TGCAGTGCTAGAGATGGGACAGGGGACACTGAAGCTTTCTTT
TRBV11-2	.	.	TRBJ2-3	CASSSQGASTDTQYF	TGTGCCAGCAGCTCTCAGGGCGCTAGCACAGATACGCAGTATTTT
TRBV3-1	medium-sized	.	TRBJ2-7	CASSLSLVSSYEQYF	TGTGCCAGCAGCCTTTCGCTGGTGTCCTCCTACGAGCAGTACTTC
TRBV28	few	.	TRBJ1-5	CAVEAGSNQPQHF	TGTGCCGTGGAGGCCGGGAGCAATCAGCCCCAGCATTTT
TRBV28	large	.	TRBJ1-6	CASSLAGLNSPLHF	TGTGCCAGCAGTTTAGCGGGCCTTAATTCACCCCTCCACTTT
TRBV6-2/TRBV6-3	few	.	TRBJ1-2	CASSSRDTYGYTF	TGTGCCAGCAGTAGCCGGGACACGTATGGCTACACCTTC
TRBV6-2/TRBV6-3	many	.	TRBJ2-7	CASSYLGPNSYEQYF	TGTGCCAGCAGTTACTTGGGGCCAAACTCCTACGAGCAGTACTTC
TRBV20-1	.	TRBD2	TRBJ2-5	CSAPGTSGHQETQYF	TGCAGTGCCCCCGGGACTAGCGGCCACCAAGAGACCCAGTACTTC
TRBV4-1	few	TRBD2	TRBJ2-1	CASLGLAGGPYNEQFF	TGCGCCAGCCTTGGACTAGCGGGGGGGCCATACAATGAGCAGTTCTTC
TRBV5-1	.	.	TRBJ1-3	CASRGELGNTIYF	TGCGCCAGCCGGGGAGAGTTAGGAAACACCATATATTTT
TRBV5-1	.	.	TRBJ2-3	CASSRTQNGDTQYF	TGCGCCAGCAGCCGGACCCAAAATGGGGATACGCAGTATTTT
TRBV7-3	medium-sized	.	TRBJ2-6	CASSRGTLSGANVLTF	TGTGCCAGCAGTCGCGGGACACTCTCTGGGGCCAACGTCCTGACTTTC
TRBV7-3	.	TRBD2	TRBJ2-7	CASSLGTSGQVYF	TGTGCCAGCAGCTTAGGGACTAGCGGCCAGGTATACTTC
TRBV25-1	.	.	TRBJ1-6	CASSFGGRTNSPLHF	TGTGCCAGCAGTTTCGGGGGGCGGACTAATTCACCCCTCCACTTT
TRBV3-1	.	.	TRBJ2-2	CASSQDVSTGELFF	TGTGCCAGCAGCCAAGATGTCTCTACAGGGGAGCTGTTTTTT
TRBV27	few	.	TRBJ1-3	CASSYKAGLQVNTIYF	TGTGCCAGCAGTTACAAGGCAGGGCTTCAAGTAAACACCATATATTTT
TRBV19	.	TRBD1	TRBJ1-4	CASKSGTGNEKLFF	TGTGCCAGTAAATCCGGGACAGGTAATGAAAAACTGTTTTTT
TRBV6-6	few	.	TRBJ1-6	CASSYSLSEPLHF	TGTGCCAGCAGTTACTCCCTATCTGAACCCCTCCACTTT
TRBV12-3/TRBV12-4	.	.	TRBJ2-5	CARSPTRTALDYF	TGTGCCAGAAGTCCAACAAGGACTGCTTTGGACTACTTC
TRBV5-4	.	TRBD2	TRBJ2-7	CASSNPGEGNHEQYF	TGTGCCAGCAGCAACCCTGGGGAGGGAAACCACGAGCAGTACTTC
TRBV7-2	.	.	TRBJ2-2	CASSLGRAGGELFF	TGTGCCAGCAGCTTAGGACGTGCGGGTGGGGAGCTGTTTTTT
TRBV27	few	TRBD1	TRBJ1-5	CASSLWIGGYQPQHF	TGTGCCAGCAGTTTATGGATAGGGGGCTATCAGCCCCAGCATTTT
TRBV2	few	.	TRBJ1-4	CASSPSVANEKLFF	TGTGCCAGCAGCCCCTCTGTCGCTAATGAAAAACTGTTTTTT
TRBV9	.	.	TRBJ2-7	CASSPTSDYEQYF	TGTGCCAGCAGCCCGACTAGTGACTACGAGCAGTACTTC
TRBV5-1	medium-sized	.	TRBJ1-2	CASSSLEAGVNGYTF	TGCGCCAGCAGCTCCCTAGAGGCGGGGGTGAATGGCTACACCTTC
TRBV30	few	.	TRBJ1-5	CAWSWGPGEPQHF	TGTGCCTGGAGTTGGGGACCGGGAGAGCCCCAGCATTTT
TRBV30	.	.	TRBJ1-5	CAWSADGQPQHF	TGTGCCTGGAGTGCCGATGGTCAGCCCCAGCATTTT
TRBV11-3	.	.	TRBJ2-1	CASSLGNYNEQFF	TGTGCCAGCAGCTTAGGGAACTACAATGAGCAGTTCTTC
TRBV20-1	few	.	TRBJ1-1	CSARDLFGPTYQTEAFF	TGCAGTGCTAGGGATCTTTTCGGGCCGACCTACCAGACTGAAGCTTTCTTT
TRBV4-2	few	.	TRBJ2-7	CASSQDQGGSYEQYF	TGTGCCAGCAGCCAAGATCAGGGGGGCTCCTACGAGCAGTACTTC
TRBV29-1	medium-sized	.	TRBJ2-1	CSVEFGDIQFF	TGCAGCGTTGAGTTTGGGGACATCCAGTTCTTC
TRBV5-1	.	TRBD2	TRBJ2-2	CASSLDSGGRTGELFF	TGCGCCAGCAGCTTGGACTCGGGGGGGCGAACCGGGGAGCTGTTTTTT
TRBV4-3	.	.	TRBJ2-1	CASSQDWRDHEQFF	TGCGCCAGCAGCCAAGATTGGCGGGATCATGAGCAGTTCTTC
TRBV30	large	.	TRBJ1-4	CAWSVLREKLFF	TGTGCCTGGAGTGTACTAAGGGAAAAACTGTTTTTT
TRBV5-1	.	.	TRBJ2-7	CASSGTGDREQYF	TGCGCCAGCAGCGGGACGGGGGATAGAGAGCAGTACTTC
TRBV5-5	.	.	TRBJ1-1	CASSSGVRWSSTEAFF	TGTGCCAGCAGCTCTGGGGTGCGGTGGTCTAGCACTGAAGCTTTCTTT
TRBV18	medium-sized	TRBD2	TRBJ2-1	CASSPGLADNEQFF	TGTGCCAGCTCACCAGGACTAGCGGACAATGAGCAGTTCTTC
TRBV18	.	.	TRBJ2-2	CASSLTGTGELFF	TGTGCCAGCTCACTCACAGGGACCGGGGAGCTGTTTTTT
TRBV5-1	many	.	TRBJ1-1	CASSLDNTEAFF	TGCGCCAGCAGCTTAGACAACACTGAAGCTTTCTTT
TRBV6-4	.	.	TRBJ2-2	CASSDSVFVTEANTGELFF	TGTGCCAGCAGTGACTCTGTGTTTGTTACAGAGGCGAACACCGGGGAGCTGTTTTTT